This T cell receptor beta chain appears in the sequencing data of a study of cytomegalovirus exposure and HLA in healthy donors. Broader study findings: Reportedly, diagnosis of cytomegalovirus status by the classifier showed high specificity and sensitivity. Per a prior analysis, the majority of TCR beta V segments were productive roughly 87% or roughly 30% of the time. In a later analysis, around 18,000 TCR beta sequences were associated with HLA alleles at 0.05 false discovery rate.

The length of the CDR3 is 14 residues. Germline V lookup: CDR1 SGDLS, CDR2 YYNGEE. Trimming shortened V by 4 bases and J by 6 bases, and 14 bases separated the two germline ends. Primers included in the PCR were 60 Vbeta and 13 Jbeta primers. Assay: immunoSEQ multiplex PCR; the TCRdb copy retains only in-frame clones and omits some. The profile covers more than 70,000 clones, with about three quarters appearing a single time and around 5.3% taken by the ten largest. Remarks on this clone: Its target is not known.

The sequence was collected from a man aged 25 to 40 in good health and CMV-seropositive. Specimen: PBMCs. This chain joins TRBV9 and TRBJ1-5; a possible D gene is TRBD1 (5 bases). The CDR3, as DNA: TGTGCCAGCAGCACCGCGGGGGAGGGTCAGCCCCAGCATTTT. Translated, it gives CASSTAGEGQPQHF.